The 24 T cell receptor beta chains presented below share a single source sample, sequenced in a study of blood T cells in healthy people across ages. For the second PCR, which ran for about 7 to 12 cycles, a sample-barcoded 5' primer and a J-beta primer mix were used. TCRdb re-called the 5' RACE reads with MiXCR, one entry per CDR3 protein. The sample holds 750,000 to 950,000 distinct CDR3 sequences, around 24% seen once. The data also belong to a second study, concerning T cells of mothers and their children.

The sequencing input was blood. All receptors come from a boy aged 5-17 years in good health.

The V and J genes are TRBV10-3 and TRBJ2-3, with 7 positions matching TRBD2. The CDR3 spans 15 residues. J lost 2 bases, V lost 6 bases, and 8 bases had no gene match. Germline V CDR1 and CDR2: ENHRY, SYGVKD. CDR3 nucleotides: TGTGCCATCAGGGTTACTAGCGAGAACACAGATACGCAGTATTTT. It translates to CAIRVTSENTDTQYF.

This clonotype was counted only a few times. The CDR3 nucleotides read TGTGCCAGCAGCTTGCCGGGACTAGCCCGTGGGGAGCAGTTCTTC. Its protein is CASSLPGLARGEQFF. The chain uses TRBV11-1 and TRBJ2-1, with 9 bases fitting TRBD2. Germline trimming cut 3 bases from V and 10 bases from J; bases unmatched to any gene: 10. Per germline, CDR1 SGHAT and CDR2 FQDESV (reference sequence). This CDR3 contains 15 residues.

This clonotype was seen more than once but under ten times. V gene TRBV9 combines with J gene TRBJ2-7; 8 bases agree with TRBD1. V was clipped by 3 bases and J by 4 bases; unmatched bases: 9. Germline V gives CDR1 SGDLS, CDR2 YYNGEE. The CDR3 is 15 residues long. The CDR3 bases are TGTGCCAGCAGCGCAGGGGGGACAGGAGCTTACGAGCAGTACTTC. Protein product: CASSAGGTGAYEQYF.

The chain is built from TRBV6-5 and TRBJ1-5, with D unclear. The V gene lost 9 bases and the J gene lost 0 bases, with 12 bases spanning the gap. CDR1 is MNHEY, CDR2 SVGAGI, per germline. The CDR3 is made up of 14 amino acids. CDR3 sequence reads: CASSGRDSNQPQHF. The CDR3 DNA is TGTGCCAGTTCCGGCCGAGATAGCAATCAGCCCCAGCATTTT.

There are a few counts of this clonotype. The germline gene is not matched at one end of the junction; a read error may be the cause. This chain links TRBV20-1 with TRBJ1-2, with D uncertain. This CDR3 has 14 amino acids. CDR1 is DFQATT, CDR2 SNEGSKA, per germline (reference sequence). The CDR3 DNA sequence: TGCAGTTTCATCACAGCTAATAAGGGCTATGGCCACACCTTC. Translation: CSFITANKGYGHTF.

This clonotype was seen more than once but under ten times. This rearrangement joins TRBV20-1 to TRBJ2-1; D not certain. Trimming cost V 4 bases and J 0 bases, with 16 bases left between them. This CDR3 contains 16 residues. Germline loops: CDR1 DFQATT, CDR2 SNEGSKA (reference sequence). The CDR3 sequence: CSATPRAGPSYNEQFF. Here the CDR3 DNA reads TGCAGTGCTACCCCAAGAGCCGGGCCCTCCTACAATGAGCAGTTCTTC.

V is TRBV20-1 and J is TRBJ1-4; possibly TRBD1 for D (6 bases). The germline V gene has CDR1 DFQATT and CDR2 SNEGSKA (reference sequence). V shed 0 bases and J shed 0 bases, with 11 bases lying between them. The CDR3 is 16 residues long. The CDR3 loop is CSARDLGGATNEKLFF. The CDR3 bases are TGCAGTGCTAGAGATCTCGGGGGCGCAACTAATGAAAAACTGTTTTTT.

This clonotype was seen a handful of times. The genes are TRBV29-1 and TRBJ1-1, with D hard to call. The CDR3 runs 14 residues. Trimming left V 1 base short and J 1 base short, with 10 bases between. From germline, CDR1 is SQVTM and CDR2 ANQGSEA. CDR3 loop: CSVEGRLANTEAFF. CDR3 nucleotides: TGCAGCGTTGAAGGCCGGTTAGCGAACACTGAAGCTTTCTTT.

The genes are TRBV7-9 and TRBJ2-7, with D tentatively TRBD1 (5 bases). The CDR3 covers 15 residues. V shed 7 bases and J shed 3 bases, with 19 bases lying between them. Germline assignment: CDR1 SEHNR and CDR2 FQNEAQ (reference sequence). The CDR3 here is CASTMGQGLLYEQYF. CDR3 in DNA: TGTGCCAGCACCATGGGTCAGGGTTTACTCTACGAGCAGTACTTC.

This clonotype was counted only a few times. The chain employs TRBV29-1 and TRBJ2-1, with 12 bases that match TRBD2. The ends lost 1 base at V and 2 bases at J; junction bases unmatched: 3. The CDR3 sequence is 16 residues long. CDR1 and CDR2 (germline): SQVTM, ANQGSEA. DNA for the CDR3: TGCAGCGTTGAAGGGGCTAGCGGGGGGGCCTACAATGAGCAGTTCTTC. As protein: CSVEGASGGAYNEQFF.

This clonotype appeared many times. The chain carries TRBV7-8 and TRBJ1-5, with D uncertain. Germline lookup yields CDR1 SGHVS and CDR2 FQNEAQ. The CDR3 contains 15 residues. Deletions cut 1 base from V and 1 base from J, with 8 bases between. CDR3: CASSLGVGSNQPQHF. CDR3 DNA: TGTGCCAGCAGCTTAGGGGTGGGGAGCAATCAGCCCCAGCATTTT.

This clonotype has more than one count but fewer than ten. The chain carries TRBV2 and TRBJ2-7; perhaps TRBD2 as D (5 bases). The germline V and J ends were trimmed by 7 bases and 6 bases, with 19 bases remaining between them. CDR1 and CDR2 (germline): SNHLY, FYNNEI. This CDR3 is 14 amino acids long. The CDR3 coding sequence is TGTGCCAGCAAGCGGAGCCAGTCGGTCTTCGAGCAGTACTTC. It specifies CASKRSQSVFEQYF.

This clonotype was seen a handful of times. This chain links TRBV29-1 with TRBJ2-2; no clear D gene. V was shortened by 3 bases and J by 5 bases, with 7 bases between the two germline ends. From germline, CDR1 is SQVTM and CDR2 ANQGSEA. The CDR3 loop spans 12 amino acids. The CDR3: CSVDLGTGELFF. CDR3 DNA: TGCAGCGTTGATCTCGGGACCGGGGAGCTGTTTTTT.

The chain joins TRBV2 to TRBJ2-5; TRBD1 matches at 7 bases. The DNA end favors TRBJ2-7, so the J call may be wrong. Germline assignment: CDR1 SNHLY and CDR2 FYNNEI. This CDR3 has 15 residues. CDR3 DNA: TGTGCCAGCAGGGGGCTTACCGGGACAGCCTACGAGCAGTACTTC. Translating gives CASRGLTGTAYEQYF.

This clonotype was detected a few times. The V and J genes are TRBV3-1 and TRBJ2-1, with D perhaps matching TRBD1 (5 bases). Deletions cut 4 bases from V and 0 bases from J, with 10 bases between. The CDR3 spans 15 residues. CDR1 and CDR2 (germline): LGHDT, YNNKEL (reference sequence). CDR3 nucleotide sequence: TGTGCCAGCAGCCCTCACAGGAGCTCCTACAATGAGCAGTTCTTC. Its translation: CASSPHRSSYNEQFF.

The chain is built from TRBV4-1 and TRBJ1-2; no definite D call. CDR1 is MGHRA and CDR2 is YSYEKL in the germline V gene. V gave up 1 base and J gave up 0 bases, with 6 bases separating them. The CDR3 extends over 14 amino acids. CDR3 coding DNA: TGCGCCAGCAGCCAAGTAACCACTAACTATGGCTACACCTTC. Its translation is CASSQVTTNYGYTF.

This clonotype is a singleton in its sample. The chain couples TRBV4-2 to TRBJ2-5, with 10 positions matching TRBD2. The J call could be wrong; TRBJ2-1 is a better fit for the DNA end. CDR3 size: 14 residues. The germline gives CDR1 LGHNA, CDR2 YNFKEQ. CDR3 sequence (DNA): TGTGCCAGCACCTGGCAGCGGGGGGGAAATGAGCAGTTCTTC. The encoded protein is CASTWQRGGNEQFF.

CDR3 sequence: CASSQPSGYNEQFF. The CDR3 nucleotides read TGTGCCAGCAGCCAACCTAGCGGTTACAATGAGCAGTTCTTC. The gene calls are TRBV14 and TRBJ2-1; 7 bases line up with TRBD2. The V gene end was trimmed by 2 bases and the J gene end by 4 bases; junction bases not matched to a gene: 2. Germline V gene lookup returns CDR1 SGHDN and CDR2 FVKESK. CDR3 length equals 14 residues. The variable domain in full, with the rest retrieved from reference TRBV14 and TRBJ2-1, is EAGVTQFPSHSVIEKGQTVTLRCDPISGHDNLYWYRRVMGKEIKFLLHFVKESKQDESGMPNNRFLAERTGGTYSTLKVQPAELEDSGVYFCASSQPSGYNEQFFGPGTRLTVL.

There are a few counts of this clonotype. The DNA of the CDR3 is TGCAGTGCTAGAGCCGCTGGGGAGCGGGGGATCAGCACAGATACGCAGTATTTT. Its translation: CSARAAGERGISTDTQYF. The chain uses TRBV20-1 and TRBJ2-3; the match to TRBD2 covers 8 bases. CDR1 is DFQATT and CDR2 is SNEGSKA in the germline V gene (reference sequence). V lost 1 base to trimming and J lost 0 bases; unmatched junction nucleotides: 12. The CDR3 runs 18 residues.

This clonotype was seen a handful of times. This sequence joins TRBV3-1 and TRBJ2-1; D unresolved. CDR1 and CDR2 from the germline V gene are LGHDT and YNNKEL (reference sequence). The germline V and J ends were trimmed by 0 bases and 15 bases, with 18 bases remaining between them. The CDR3 totals 14 residues. The CDR3 spells CASSQEGADSEWFF. The CDR3 DNA sequence: TGTGCCAGCAGCCAAGAAGGTGCGGATTCGGAGTGGTTCTTC.

This clonotype came up a few times. V gene TRBV27 combines with J gene TRBJ1-1; a possible D gene is TRBD1 (6 bases). Trimming took off 3 bases at V and 1 base at J, with 9 bases between the two ends. Germline assignment: CDR1 MNHEY and CDR2 SMNVEV (reference sequence). The CDR3 totals 14 residues. The CDR3 here is CASSLTGWNTEAFF. The DNA of the CDR3 is TGTGCCAGCAGTTTGACAGGTTGGAACACTGAAGCTTTCTTT.

The chain uses TRBV6-7 and TRBJ1-6; unclear D gene. TRBV6-7 is an ORF, with its function uncertain. The CDR3 has 13 residues. Trimming stripped 4 bases from V and 9 bases from J, with 10 bases between. The CDR3 protein is CASSLSRASPLHF. DNA for the CDR3: TGTGCCAGCAGTTTGTCGAGGGCTTCACCCCTCCACTTT.

The genes are TRBV29-1 and TRBJ2-5; 9 bases are a match to TRBD1. V was pared by 3 bases and J by 5 bases, with 7 bases of the junction left unmatched. Germline V CDR1 and CDR2: SQVTM, ANQGSEA. The CDR3 runs 14 residues. This chain's CDR3 is CSVETGGLRETQYF. The CDR3 bases are TGCAGCGTTGAGACAGGGGGTCTGCGGGAGACCCAGTACTTC.

This clonotype was counted only a few times. This sequence joins TRBV2 and TRBJ2-7; a possible D gene is TRBD1 (5 bases). TRBJ2-1 matches the DNA end more closely, so the J call is doubtful. This CDR3 contains 15 residues. Germline V gene data show CDR1 as SNHLY and CDR2 as FYNNEI. The CDR3 region has the DNA TGTGCCAGCAGTTTCAGGGTTCCCCTCTCCAATGAGCAGTTCTTC. Protein: CASSFRVPLSNEQFF.